The T cell receptor (beta chain) under discussion was sequenced for a study of OX40 agonist ivuxolimab in advanced cancers. Overall study: With ivuxolimab, an agonistic anti-OX40 (CD134) antibody, patients were treated.

Germline assignment: CDR1 MDHEN and CDR2 SYDVKM. Trimming took 5 bases from V and 0 from J, leaving 14 bases between them. The CDR3 runs to 15 residues. TCRdb's copy holds only in-frame clones and misses some; the assay was immunoSEQ multiplex PCR. The data show 95,000 to 100,000 clones, with about 79% seen just once and about 1.6% held by the top ten. V and J are TRBV28 and TRBJ2-7; the D gene is possibly TRBD2 (6 bases). The sequence came from an adult with an advanced solid tumor such as melanoma, head and neck, liver or kidney cancer. Sequenced here: CD4+ or CD8+ T cells sorted from blood, sampled in a trial of the OX40 agonist ivuxolimab. CDR3: CASSQDTGGSYEQYF. CDR3 bases: TGTGCCAGCAGTCAGGATACCGGGGGCTCCTACGAGCAGTACTTC.